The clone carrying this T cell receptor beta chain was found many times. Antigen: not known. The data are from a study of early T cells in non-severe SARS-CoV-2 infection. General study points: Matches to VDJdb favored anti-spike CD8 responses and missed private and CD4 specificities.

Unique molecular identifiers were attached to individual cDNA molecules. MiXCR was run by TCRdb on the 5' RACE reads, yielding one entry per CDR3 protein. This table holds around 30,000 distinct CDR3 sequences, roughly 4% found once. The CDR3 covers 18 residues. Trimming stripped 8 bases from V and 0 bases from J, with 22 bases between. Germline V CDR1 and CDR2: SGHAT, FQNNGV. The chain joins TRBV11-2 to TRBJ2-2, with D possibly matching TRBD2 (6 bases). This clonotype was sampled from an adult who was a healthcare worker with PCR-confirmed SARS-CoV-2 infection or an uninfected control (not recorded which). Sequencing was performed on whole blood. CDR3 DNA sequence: TGTGCCAGCCCCCCCATGCGGACGGGAGCGACGAACACCGGGGAGCTGTTTTTT. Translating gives CASPPMRTGATNTGELFF. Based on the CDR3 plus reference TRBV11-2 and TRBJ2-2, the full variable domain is EAGVAQSPRYKIIEKRQSVAFWCNPISGHATLYWYQQILGQGPKLLIQFQNNGVVDDSQLPKDRFSAERLKGVDSTLKIQPAKLEDSAVYLCASPPMRTGATNTGELFFGEGSRLTVL.